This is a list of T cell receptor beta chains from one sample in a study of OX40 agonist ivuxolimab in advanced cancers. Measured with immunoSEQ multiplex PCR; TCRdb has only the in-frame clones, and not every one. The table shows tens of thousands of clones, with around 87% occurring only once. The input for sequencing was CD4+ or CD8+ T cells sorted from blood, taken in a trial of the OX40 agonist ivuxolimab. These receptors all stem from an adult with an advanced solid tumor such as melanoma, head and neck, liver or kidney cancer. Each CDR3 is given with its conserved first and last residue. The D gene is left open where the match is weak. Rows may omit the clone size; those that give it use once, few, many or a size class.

cdr3_aa: CASSVGLPGANVLTF
cdr3_nt: TGTGCCAGCAGCGTAGGTTTACCTGGGGCCAACGTCCTGACTTTC
j_call: TRBJ2-6
d_call: -
clone_size: -
v_call: TRBV9

cdr3_aa: CASSHSAGTSGVNEQFF
cdr3_nt: TGTGCCAGCAGCCATTCCGCCGGGACTAGCGGGGTGAATGAGCAGTTCTTC
j_call: TRBJ2-1
d_call: TRBD2
clone_size: -
v_call: TRBV16

cdr3_aa: CASSQLPSLSSYNEQFF
cdr3_nt: TGCGCCAGCAGCCAGCTCCCGAGTCTGAGCTCCTACAATGAGCAGTTCTTC
j_call: TRBJ2-1
d_call: -
clone_size: -
v_call: TRBV4-1

cdr3_aa: CASGREQGSYEQYF
cdr3_nt: TGTGCCAGCGGCCGGGAACAGGGATCCTACGAGCAGTACTTC
j_call: TRBJ2-7
d_call: -
clone_size: -
v_call: TRBV2

cdr3_aa: CASSPETSNSPLHF
cdr3_nt: TGTGCCAGCTCACCCGAGACAAGTAATTCACCCCTCCACTTT
j_call: TRBJ1-6
d_call: -
clone_size: -
v_call: TRBV18

cdr3_aa: CASSLDRNQPQHF
cdr3_nt: TGTGCCAGCAGCTTAGACAGGAATCAGCCCCAGCATTTT
j_call: TRBJ1-5
d_call: -
clone_size: -
v_call: TRBV7-2

cdr3_aa: CASSPTGWMRTEAFF
cdr3_nt: TGTGCCAGTAGTCCGACAGGGTGGATGAGAACTGAAGCTTTCTTT
j_call: TRBJ1-1
d_call: TRBD1
clone_size: -
v_call: TRBV19

cdr3_aa: CASSSGQGLMAFF
cdr3_nt: TGCGCCAGCAGCTCCGGACAGGGTCTCATGGCTTTCTTT
j_call: TRBJ1-1
d_call: TRBD1
clone_size: -
v_call: TRBV5-1

cdr3_aa: CASSPRDNINTEAFF
cdr3_nt: TGTGCCAGCTCACCTCGGGACAACATAAACACTGAAGCTTTCTTT
j_call: TRBJ1-1
d_call: -
clone_size: few
v_call: TRBV18

cdr3_aa: CASSPSDREDYGYTF
cdr3_nt: TGTGCCAGCAGCCCTAGCGACAGGGAGGACTATGGCTACACCTTC
j_call: TRBJ1-2
d_call: TRBD1
clone_size: -
v_call: TRBV4-2

cdr3_aa: CASSLGLAGVASEQYF
cdr3_nt: TGCGCCAGCAGCTTGGGACTAGCGGGAGTAGCGTCCGAGCAGTACTTC
j_call: TRBJ2-7
d_call: TRBD2
clone_size: -
v_call: TRBV5-1

cdr3_aa: CASSSKGQMNTEAFF
cdr3_nt: TGTGCCAGCAGCTCGAAGGGACAGATGAACACTGAAGCTTTCTTT
j_call: TRBJ1-1
d_call: TRBD1
clone_size: -
v_call: TRBV7-9

cdr3_aa: CASSPLHLATNEKLFF
cdr3_nt: TGTGCCAGCAGTCCCTTACACCTTGCAACTAATGAAAAACTGTTTTTT
j_call: TRBJ1-4
d_call: -
clone_size: -
v_call: TRBV27

cdr3_aa: CASSPGQGSNQPQHF
cdr3_nt: TGTGCCAGCTCACCAGGGCAGGGAAGCAATCAGCCCCAGCATTTT
j_call: TRBJ1-5
d_call: -
clone_size: -
v_call: TRBV18

cdr3_aa: CASSLVWGNTIYF
cdr3_nt: TGTGCCAGCAGTTTAGTATGGGGAAACACCATATATTTT
j_call: TRBJ1-3
d_call: -
clone_size: -
v_call: TRBV28

cdr3_aa: CASRRDRGQGEQYF
cdr3_nt: TGTGCCAGTAGGAGGGACAGGGGGCAGGGAGAGCAGTACTTC
j_call: TRBJ2-7
d_call: TRBD1
clone_size: -
v_call: TRBV19

cdr3_aa: CASKREAHEQYF
cdr3_nt: TGTGCCTCGAAACGAGAAGCGCACGAGCAGTACTTC
j_call: TRBJ2-7
d_call: -
clone_size: few
v_call: TRBV6-1

cdr3_aa: CASSPGLAPTTDTQYF
cdr3_nt: TGTGCCAGCAGCCCGGGACTAGCGCCGACCACAGATACGCAGTATTTT
j_call: TRBJ2-3
d_call: TRBD2
clone_size: -
v_call: TRBV7-2

cdr3_aa: CSVLQGYDTQYF
cdr3_nt: TGCAGCGTTTTACAGGGTTACGATACGCAGTATTTT
j_call: TRBJ2-3
d_call: -
clone_size: -
v_call: TRBV29-1

cdr3_aa: CASKGTAGAPNEQFF
cdr3_nt: TGTGCCAGCAAAGGAACAGCGGGAGCCCCCAATGAGCAGTTCTTC
j_call: TRBJ2-1
d_call: TRBD2
clone_size: -
v_call: TRBV6-6

cdr3_aa: CASSIAGGGELFF
cdr3_nt: TGTGCCAGCAGTATTGCGGGAGGCGGGGAGCTGTTTTTT
j_call: TRBJ2-2
d_call: TRBD2
clone_size: -
v_call: TRBV28

cdr3_aa: CASSLYREAYEQYF
cdr3_nt: TGTGCCAGCAGTTTGTATAGGGAGGCCTACGAGCAGTACTTC
j_call: TRBJ2-7
d_call: -
clone_size: -
v_call: TRBV6-5

cdr3_aa: CASSLGTGDGTGELFF
cdr3_nt: TGTGCCAGCAGTTTGGGGACAGGGGATGGCACCGGGGAGCTGTTTTTT
j_call: TRBJ2-2
d_call: TRBD1
clone_size: -
v_call: TRBV28

cdr3_aa: CASSRPDRGLEAFF
cdr3_nt: TGTGCCAGCAGCAGACCAGACAGGGGGCTTGAAGCTTTCTTT
j_call: TRBJ1-1
d_call: TRBD1
clone_size: -
v_call: TRBV7-9

cdr3_aa: CATSRESPLGGMGIPGELFF
cdr3_nt: TGTGCCACCAGCAGAGAATCCCCACTTGGCGGAATGGGGATACCCGGGGAGCTGTTTTTT
j_call: TRBJ2-2
d_call: -
clone_size: -
v_call: TRBV15

cdr3_aa: CAISDQYQETQYF
cdr3_nt: TGTGCCATCAGCGACCAGTACCAAGAGACCCAGTACTTC
j_call: TRBJ2-5
d_call: -
clone_size: -
v_call: TRBV10-3

cdr3_aa: CASSTGTSGYEQYF
cdr3_nt: TGTGCCAGCAGTACCGGGACTAGCGGCTACGAGCAGTACTTC
j_call: TRBJ2-7
d_call: TRBD2
clone_size: -
v_call: TRBV28

cdr3_aa: CAISPLGGETQYF
cdr3_nt: TGTGCCATCAGTCCCCTTGGGGGAGAGACCCAGTACTTC
j_call: TRBJ2-5
d_call: -
clone_size: -
v_call: TRBV10-3